Listed below are T cell receptor beta chains from one sample, sequenced in a study of cytomegalovirus exposure and HLA in healthy donors. The repertoire was sequenced with immunoSEQ multiplex PCR; TCRdb's copy has only in-frame clones and lacks some. Seen here are around 150,000 clones, around three quarters observed once, and the top ten hold around 7%. Sample: PBMCs. Receptors were obtained from a man aged 40-49 years in good health and CMV-seropositive. Both conserved end residues are part of each CDR3. A D gene is named only where the DNA matches it firmly. Only some rows state a clone size, as once, few, many or a class for expanded clones.

TRBJ1-2 TRBD1 TRBV11-3 few TGTGCCAGCAGCTACTCAGGGGGCTATGGCTACACCTTC CASSYSGGYGYTF
TRBJ2-1 TRBD1 TRBV14 . TGTGCCAGCAGCCAAAACCTAGGACAGGGGTCCAATGAGCAGTTCTTC CASSQNLGQGSNEQFF
TRBJ1-1 TRBD1 TRBV25-1 . TGTGCCAGCAGTGGAAGGGGGCACACTGAAGCTTTCTTT CASSGRGHTEAFF
TRBJ1-6 . TRBV28 . TGTGCCAGCAGTCCCGGACAGATTAATTCACCCCTCCACTTT CASSPGQINSPLHF
TRBJ1-2 . TRBV19 . TGTGCCAGTAGTAACGGGGGTATCTATGGCTACACCTTC CASSNGGIYGYTF
TRBJ2-7 . TRBV4-3 . TGCGCCAGCAGCCAAGATCGGAGGTTCTCCTACGAGCAGTACTTC CASSQDRRFSYEQYF
TRBJ1-2 . TRBV12-5 few TGTGCTAGTGGTTTGGTACTAGGAGGGGGGGCGGCTAACTATGGCTACACCTTC CASGLVLGGGAANYGYTF
TRBJ1-5 TRBD1 TRBV19 . TGTGCCAGTAGCAAGGACAGGGTCGCCCAGCCCCAGCATTTT CASSKDRVAQPQHF
TRBJ2-6 TRBD2 TRBV7-2 . TGTGCCAGCAGCTTAAGGGCAGGGAGGGATTCTGGGGCCAACGTCCTGACTTTC CASSLRAGRDSGANVLTF
TRBJ1-5 . TRBV6-5 . TGTGCCAGCACTCTACGGGGAGGGGATCAGCCCCAGCATTTT CASTLRGGDQPQHF
TRBJ2-3 . TRBV5-1 few TGCGCCAGCAGCTTTGGAAAAGCGGCCATAAGCACAGATACGCAGTATTTT CASSFGKAAISTDTQYF
TRBJ1-2 . TRBV2 . TGTGCCAGCAGTGAAGGGCCTCAGGGGACCTTC CASSEGPQGTF
TRBJ2-3 . TRBV18 once TGTGCCAGCTCGACAGGATTTAGCACAGATACGCAGTATTTT CASSTGFSTDTQYF
TRBJ1-1 . TRBV7-9 . TGTGCCAGCAGCCAGGGGCAGGGCGGTCTGAACACTGAAGCTTTCTTT CASSQGQGGLNTEAFF
TRBJ2-7 TRBD1 TRBV6-5 . TGTGCCAGCAGTTACGACAGGGTCTCCTACGAGCAGTACTTC CASSYDRVSYEQYF